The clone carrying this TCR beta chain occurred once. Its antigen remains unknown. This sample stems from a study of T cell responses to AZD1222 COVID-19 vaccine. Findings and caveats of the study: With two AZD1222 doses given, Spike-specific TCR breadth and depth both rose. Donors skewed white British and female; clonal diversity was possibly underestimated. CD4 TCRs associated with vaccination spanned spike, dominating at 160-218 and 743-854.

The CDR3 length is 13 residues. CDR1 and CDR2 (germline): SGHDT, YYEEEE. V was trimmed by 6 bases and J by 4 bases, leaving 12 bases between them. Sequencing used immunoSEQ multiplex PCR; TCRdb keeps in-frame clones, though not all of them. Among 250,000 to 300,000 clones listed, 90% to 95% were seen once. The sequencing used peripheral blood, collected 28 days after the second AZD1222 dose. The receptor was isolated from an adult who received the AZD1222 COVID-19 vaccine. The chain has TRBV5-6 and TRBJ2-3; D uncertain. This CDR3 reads CASTTSAADTQYF. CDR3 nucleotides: TGTGCCAGCACCACGTCGGCAGCAGATACGCAGTATTTT.